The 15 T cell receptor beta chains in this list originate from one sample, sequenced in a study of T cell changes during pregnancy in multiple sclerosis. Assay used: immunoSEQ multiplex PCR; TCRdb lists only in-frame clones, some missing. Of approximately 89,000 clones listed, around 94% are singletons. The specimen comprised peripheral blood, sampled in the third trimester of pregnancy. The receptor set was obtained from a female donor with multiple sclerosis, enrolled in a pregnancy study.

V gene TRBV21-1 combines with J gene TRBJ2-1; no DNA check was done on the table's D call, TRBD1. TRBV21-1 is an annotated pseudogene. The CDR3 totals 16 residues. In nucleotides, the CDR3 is TGTGCCAGCAGCAAAGACGAGGGACATAGCTACAATGAGCAGTTCTTC. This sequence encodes CASSKDEGHSYNEQFF.

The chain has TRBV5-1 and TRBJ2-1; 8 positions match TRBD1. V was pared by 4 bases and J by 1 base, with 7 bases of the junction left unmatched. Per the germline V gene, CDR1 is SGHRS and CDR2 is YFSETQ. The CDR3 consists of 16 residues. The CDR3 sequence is CASSALDRVSYNEQFF. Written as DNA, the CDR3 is TGCGCCAGCAGCGCACTGGACAGGGTTTCCTACAATGAGCAGTTCTTC.

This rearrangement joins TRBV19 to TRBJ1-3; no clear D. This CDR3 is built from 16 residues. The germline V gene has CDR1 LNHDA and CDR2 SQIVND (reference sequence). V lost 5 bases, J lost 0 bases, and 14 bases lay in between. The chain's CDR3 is CASSPPWQDSGNTIYF. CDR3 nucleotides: TGTGCCAGTAGTCCCCCGTGGCAGGACTCTGGAAACACCATATATTTT. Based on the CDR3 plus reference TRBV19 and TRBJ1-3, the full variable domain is DGGITQSPKYLFRKEGQNVTLSCEQNLNHDAMYWYRQDPGQGLRLIYYSQIVNDFQKGDIAEGYSVSREKKESFPLTVTSAQKNPTAFYLCASSPPWQDSGNTIYFGEGSWLTVV.

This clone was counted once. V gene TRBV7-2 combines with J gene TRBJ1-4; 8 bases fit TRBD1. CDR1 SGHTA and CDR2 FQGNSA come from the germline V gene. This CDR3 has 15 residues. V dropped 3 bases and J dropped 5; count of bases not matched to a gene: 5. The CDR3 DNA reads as TGTGCCAGCAGCTTCGACAGGGGTCGAAATGAAAAACTGTTTTTT. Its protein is CASSFDRGRNEKLFF.

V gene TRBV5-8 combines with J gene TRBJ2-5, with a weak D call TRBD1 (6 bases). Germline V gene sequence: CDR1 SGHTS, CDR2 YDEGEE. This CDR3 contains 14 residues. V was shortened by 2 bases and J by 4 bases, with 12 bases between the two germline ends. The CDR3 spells CASSFTGFGETQYF. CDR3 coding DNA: TGTGCCAGCAGCTTCACAGGGTTTGGAGAGACCCAGTACTTC.

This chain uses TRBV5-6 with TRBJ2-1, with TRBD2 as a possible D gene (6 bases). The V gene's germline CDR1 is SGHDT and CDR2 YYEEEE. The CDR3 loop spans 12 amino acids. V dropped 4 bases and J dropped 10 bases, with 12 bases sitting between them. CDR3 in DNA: TGTGCCAGCAGCCACCGGGGGTGGGAGCAGTTCTTC. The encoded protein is CASSHRGWEQFF.

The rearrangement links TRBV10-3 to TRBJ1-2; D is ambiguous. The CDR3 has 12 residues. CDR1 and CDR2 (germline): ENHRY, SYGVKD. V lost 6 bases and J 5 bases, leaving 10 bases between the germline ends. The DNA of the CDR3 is TGTGCCATCAGCGACGACTCTTATGGCTACACCTTC. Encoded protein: CAISDDSYGYTF.

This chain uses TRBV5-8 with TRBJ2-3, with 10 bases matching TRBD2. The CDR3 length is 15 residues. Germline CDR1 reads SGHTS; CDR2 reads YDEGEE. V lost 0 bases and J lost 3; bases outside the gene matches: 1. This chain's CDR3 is CASSLELAGTDTQYF. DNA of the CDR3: TGTGCCAGCAGCTTGGAACTAGCGGGAACAGATACGCAGTATTTT.

The DNA for the CDR3 is TGTGCCAGCAGCAGACTAGCCGCCAATGAGCAGTTCTTC. The encoded protein is CASSRLAANEQFF. V and J are TRBV7-9 and TRBJ2-1; 7 nucleotides line up with TRBD2. CDR3 size: 13 residues. The junction had 4 bases not matched to a gene; V was cut back by 5 bases and J by 6 bases. CDR1 SEHNR and CDR2 FQNEAQ come from the germline V gene (reference sequence).

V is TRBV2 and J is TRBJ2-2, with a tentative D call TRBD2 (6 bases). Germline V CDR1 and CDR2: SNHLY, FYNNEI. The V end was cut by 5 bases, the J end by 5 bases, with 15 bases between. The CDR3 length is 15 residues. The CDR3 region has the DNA TGTGCCAGCAGTATTGCGGGATCGGGAACCGGGGAGCTGTTTTTT. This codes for CASSIAGSGTGELFF. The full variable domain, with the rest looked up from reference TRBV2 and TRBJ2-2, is EPEVTQTPSHQVTQMGQEVILRCVPISNHLYFYWYRQILGQKVEFLVSFYNNEISEKSEIFDDQFSVERPDGSNFTLKIRSTKLEDSAMYFCASSIAGSGTGELFFGEGSRLTVL.

This CDR3 is CASSQAGVYEQYF. Written as DNA, the CDR3 is TGTGCCAGCAGCCAGGCGGGGGTCTACGAGCAGTACTTC. V usage is TRBV6-6 and J usage is TRBJ2-7; 7 nucleotides align to TRBD2. With V trimmed by 6 bases and J by 3 bases, 5 bases remained unmatched. This CDR3 comprises 13 residues. CDR1 and CDR2 (germline): MNHNY, SVGAGI (reference sequence).

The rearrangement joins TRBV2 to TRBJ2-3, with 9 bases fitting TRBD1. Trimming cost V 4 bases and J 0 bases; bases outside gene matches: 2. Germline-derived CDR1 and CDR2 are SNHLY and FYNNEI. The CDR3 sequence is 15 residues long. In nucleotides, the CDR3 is TGTGCCAGCAGTGGGGGGACAGGGAGCACAGATACGCAGTATTTT. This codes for CASSGGTGSTDTQYF.

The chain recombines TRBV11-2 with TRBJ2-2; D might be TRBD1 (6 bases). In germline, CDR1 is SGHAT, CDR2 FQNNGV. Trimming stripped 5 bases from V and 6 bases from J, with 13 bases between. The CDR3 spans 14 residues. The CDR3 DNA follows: TGTGCCAGCAGCCTCAACAGGGTTGCCGGGGAGCTGTTTTTT. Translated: CASSLNRVAGELFF.

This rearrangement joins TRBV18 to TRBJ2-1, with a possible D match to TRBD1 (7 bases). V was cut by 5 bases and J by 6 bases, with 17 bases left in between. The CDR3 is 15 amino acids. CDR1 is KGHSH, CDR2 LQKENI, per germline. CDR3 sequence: CASSAGTDDRNEQFF. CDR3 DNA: TGTGCCAGCTCAGCGGGGACAGACGACCGCAATGAGCAGTTCTTC. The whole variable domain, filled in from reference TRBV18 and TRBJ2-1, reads NAGVMQNPRHLVRRRGQEARLRCSPMKGHSHVYWYRQLPEEGLKFMVYLQKENIIDESGMPKERFSAEFPKEGPSILRIQQVVRGDSAAYFCASSAGTDDRNEQFFGPGTRLTVL.

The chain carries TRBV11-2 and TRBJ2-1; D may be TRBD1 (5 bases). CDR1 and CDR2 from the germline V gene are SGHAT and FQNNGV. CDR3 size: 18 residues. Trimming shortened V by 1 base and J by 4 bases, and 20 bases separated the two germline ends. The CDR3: CASSLATPGFGEYNEQFF. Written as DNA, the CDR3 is TGTGCCAGCAGCTTAGCGACCCCAGGGTTTGGCGAGTACAATGAGCAGTTCTTC.